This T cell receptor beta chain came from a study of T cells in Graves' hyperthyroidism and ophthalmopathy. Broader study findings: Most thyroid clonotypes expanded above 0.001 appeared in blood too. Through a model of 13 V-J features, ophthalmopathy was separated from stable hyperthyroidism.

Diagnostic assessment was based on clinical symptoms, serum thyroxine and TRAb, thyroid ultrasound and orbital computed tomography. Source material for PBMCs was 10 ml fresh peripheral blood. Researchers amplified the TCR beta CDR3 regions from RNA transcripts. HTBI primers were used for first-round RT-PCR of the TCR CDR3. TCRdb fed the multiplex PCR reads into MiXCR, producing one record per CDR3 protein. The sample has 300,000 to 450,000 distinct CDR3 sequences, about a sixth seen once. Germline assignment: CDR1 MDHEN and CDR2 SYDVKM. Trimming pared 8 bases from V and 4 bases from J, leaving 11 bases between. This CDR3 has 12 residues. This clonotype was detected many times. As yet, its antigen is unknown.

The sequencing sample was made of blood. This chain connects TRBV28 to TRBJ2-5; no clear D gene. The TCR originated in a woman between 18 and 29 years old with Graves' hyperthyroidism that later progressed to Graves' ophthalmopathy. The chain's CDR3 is CASSPLGETQYF. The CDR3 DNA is TGTGCCAGCTCACCGTTGGGAGAGACCCAGTACTTC. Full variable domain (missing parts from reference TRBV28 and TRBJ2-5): DVKVTQSSRYLVKRTGEKVFLECVQDMDHENMFWYRQDPGLGLRLIYFSYDVKMKEKGDIPEGYSVSREKKERFSLILESASTNQTSMYLCASSPLGETQYFGPGTRLLVL.